Below, 5 T cell receptor beta chains from the same sample are listed, as sequenced in a study of CD8 T cells in ankylosing spondylitis. TCRdb reprocessed the 5' RACE reads via MiXCR and lists one record per CDR3 protein. The sample yields some 150,000 distinct CDR3 sequences, around 45% seen once. The sequenced sample was synovial fluid, either unsorted or a sorted T cell fraction (not recorded which). The source of these receptors is a male donor with ankylosing spondylitis.

The CDR3: CATSSSLRDRGQVLHF. CDR3 DNA: TGTGCCACCAGCAGTTCCCTTCGGGACAGGGGCCAGGTCCTCCACTTT. The rearrangement uses TRBV15 and TRBJ1-6; 10 bases line up with TRBD1. Trimming cost V 3 bases and J 15 bases; bases outside gene matches: 14. The CDR3 extends over 16 amino acids. Per the germline V gene, CDR1 is LNHNV and CDR2 is YYDKDF (reference sequence).

This clonotype was detected ten times or more. This rearrangement joins TRBV10-2 to TRBJ1-6; TRBD1 matches at 7 bases. The CDR3 is 15 amino acids. Losses at the gene ends were 10 bases for V and 10 bases for J; bases not matched to a gene: 16. Germline values: CDR1 WSHSY, CDR2 SAAADI. The CDR3 DNA is TGCGCCACCAGAGGGGGCTTGGGTATGGAATCACCCCTCCACTTT. Translation gives CATRGGLGMESPLHF.

This clonotype was recorded a few times. The chain joins TRBV7-8 to TRBJ2-5, with TRBD2 identical over 7 bases. The CDR3 consists of 15 residues. In germline, CDR1 is SGHVS, CDR2 FQNEAQ. V dropped 2 bases and J dropped 7; count of bases not matched to a gene: 10. The CDR3 DNA is TGTGCCAGCAGCTTACTAGCGGATCAGGGCGGGACCCAGTACTTC. It specifies CASSLLADQGGTQYF. Drawing the rest from reference TRBV7-8 and TRBJ2-5, the complete variable domain is GAGVSQSPRYKVAKRGQDVALRCDPISGHVSLFWYQQALGQGPEFLTYFQNEAQLDKSGLPSDRFFAERPEGSVSTLKIQRTQQEDSAVYLCASSLLADQGGTQYFGPGTRLLVL.

The chain has TRBV12-3 or TRBV12-4 and TRBJ1-4, with 7 nucleotides matching TRBD1. The CDR3 runs 19 residues. Trimming took 3 bases from V and 6 from J; bases not matched to a gene: 19. CDR3 sequence (DNA): TGTGCCAGCAGTTTTATGGGGTATGAGTACGGGACAGTGGATGAAAAACTGTTTTTT. This sequence encodes CASSFMGYEYGTVDEKLFF.

V is TRBV9 and J is TRBJ2-5, with a weak D call TRBD1 (5 bases). V gave up 3 bases and J gave up 2 bases, with 11 bases separating them. CDR3 length: 14 amino acids. The germline gives CDR1 SGDLS, CDR2 YYNGEE. CDR3 nucleotides: TGTGCCAGCAGCGGGGGCTCGGTACAAGAGACCCAGTACTTC. Its protein product is CASSGGSVQETQYF.